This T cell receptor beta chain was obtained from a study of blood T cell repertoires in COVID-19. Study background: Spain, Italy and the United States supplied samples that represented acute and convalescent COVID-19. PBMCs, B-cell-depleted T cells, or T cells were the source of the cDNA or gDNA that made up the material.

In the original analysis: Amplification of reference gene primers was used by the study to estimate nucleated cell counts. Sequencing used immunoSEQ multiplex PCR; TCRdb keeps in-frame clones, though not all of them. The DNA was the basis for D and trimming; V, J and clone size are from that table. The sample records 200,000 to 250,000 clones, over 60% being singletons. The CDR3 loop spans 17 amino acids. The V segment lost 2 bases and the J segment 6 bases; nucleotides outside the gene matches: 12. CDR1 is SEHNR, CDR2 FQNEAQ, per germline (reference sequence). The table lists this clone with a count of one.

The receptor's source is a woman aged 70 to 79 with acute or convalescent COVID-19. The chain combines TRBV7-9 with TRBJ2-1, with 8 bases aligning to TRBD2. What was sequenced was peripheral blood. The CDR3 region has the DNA TGTGCCAGCAGCTTAAGTAAAGCGGGGGCCCGTCTCAATGAGCAGTTCTTC. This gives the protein CASSLSKAGARLNEQFF.